These T cell receptor beta chains were read from a single sample in a study of vaccination and CD4 T cells after COVID-19. These receptors' antigens are unknown. TCRdb used MiXCR to reprocess the PCR reads, holding one entry per CDR3 protein. This repertoire shows fewer than 30,000 distinct CDR3 sequences, 50% found once; its top ten account for 25% to 30%. Material: CD4+ T cells from blood, cultured in vitro, obtained before SARS-CoV-2 vaccination. These receptors came from a human donor who received a COVID-19 vaccine. Each CDR3 is given with its conserved first and last residue. The D gene is left open where the match is weak. Part of the rows lack a size; the others show once, few, many or a class for expanded clones.

CDR3aa: CASSPNTVHTEAFF
CDR3nt: TGTGCCAGCAGCCCAAACACAGTTCACACTGAAGCTTTCTTT
j_gene: TRBJ1-1
v_gene: TRBV2
d_gene: NA
abundance: NA

CDR3aa: CSAQQGYQPQHF
CDR3nt: TGCAGTGCCCAACAGGGATATCAGCCCCAGCATTTT
j_gene: TRBJ1-5
v_gene: TRBV20-1
d_gene: NA
abundance: NA

CDR3aa: CASSRGQGALISNYGYTF
CDR3nt: TGCGCCAGCAGCCGGGGACAGGGGGCACTTATCTCCAACTATGGCTACACCTTC
j_gene: TRBJ1-2
v_gene: TRBV5-1
d_gene: TRBD1
abundance: NA

CDR3aa: CAWRTTGTGSYGYTF
CDR3nt: TGTGCCTGGAGAACCACCGGGACAGGGAGTTATGGCTACACCTTC
j_gene: TRBJ1-2
v_gene: TRBV30
d_gene: TRBD1
abundance: few

CDR3aa: CSPLSGVETDTQYF
CDR3nt: TGCAGTCCACTCAGCGGGGTAGAAACGGATACGCAGTATTTT
j_gene: TRBJ2-3
v_gene: TRBV20-1
d_gene: TRBD2
abundance: NA

CDR3aa: CASSQDLARVADTQYF
CDR3nt: TGTGCCAGCAGCCAAGACCTAGCGAGGGTGGCAGATACGCAGTATTTT
j_gene: TRBJ2-3
v_gene: TRBV14
d_gene: NA
abundance: NA

CDR3aa: CASSISLQGGNQPQHF
CDR3nt: TGTGCCAGTAGTATATCCCTCCAGGGAGGCAATCAGCCCCAGCATTTT
j_gene: TRBJ1-5
v_gene: TRBV19
d_gene: NA
abundance: NA

CDR3aa: CASMEAATNEKLFF
CDR3nt: TGTGCCAGCATGGAGGCAGCAACTAATGAAAAACTGTTTTTT
j_gene: TRBJ1-4
v_gene: TRBV2
d_gene: NA
abundance: NA

CDR3aa: CSARLSGGAGTDTQYF
CDR3nt: TGCAGTGCTAGACTTAGCGGGGGGGCAGGCACAGATACGCAGTATTTT
j_gene: TRBJ2-3
v_gene: TRBV20-1
d_gene: TRBD2
abundance: few

CDR3aa: CATKGQGRETQYF
CDR3nt: TGTGCCACCAAGGGACAGGGGAGGGAGACCCAGTACTTC
j_gene: TRBJ2-5
v_gene: TRBV6-1
d_gene: TRBD1
abundance: NA

CDR3aa: CASSLVEKSYGYTF
CDR3nt: TGTGCCAGCAGCTTAGTCGAGAAATCCTATGGCTACACCTTC
j_gene: TRBJ1-2
v_gene: TRBV7-8
d_gene: NA
abundance: NA

CDR3aa: CASSLGGTSGGAGSSYNEQFF
CDR3nt: TGCGCCAGCAGCTTAGGAGGGACTAGCGGGGGGGCGGGAAGCTCCTACAATGAGCAGTTCTTC
j_gene: TRBJ2-1
v_gene: TRBV5-1
d_gene: TRBD2
abundance: NA

CDR3aa: CSARPGRYSNQPQHF
CDR3nt: TGCAGTGCTAGGCCAGGGAGATATAGCAATCAGCCCCAGCATTTT
j_gene: TRBJ1-5
v_gene: TRBV20-1
d_gene: NA
abundance: NA

CDR3aa: CSARETSGGQYF
CDR3nt: TGCAGTGCTAGAGAGACTAGCGGGGGACAGTATTTT
j_gene: TRBJ2-3
v_gene: TRBV20-1
d_gene: TRBD2
abundance: few

CDR3aa: CASSLQRTGAGNTIYF
CDR3nt: TGTGCCAGCAGTTTACAACGGACAGGGGCAGGAAACACCATATATTTT
j_gene: TRBJ1-3
v_gene: TRBV6-5
d_gene: TRBD1
abundance: NA

CDR3aa: CASREGAEAFF
CDR3nt: TGTGCCAGTAGGGAAGGGGCTGAAGCTTTCTTT
j_gene: TRBJ1-1
v_gene: TRBV19
d_gene: NA
abundance: once